The clone carrying this T cell receptor (beta chain) has at least ten counts. Germline CDR1 reads WNHNN; CDR2 reads SYGVQD (reference sequence). Trimming stripped 4 bases from V and 4 bases from J, with 10 bases between. The CDR3 extends over 13 amino acids. These data come from a study of response to subunit inactivated influenza vaccine. TCRdb passed the RT-PCR reads through MiXCR, listing each CDR3 protein once. The table has about 480,000 distinct CDR3 sequences, about 25% seen once; the top ten hold around 2%. Sequenced here: CD4+ T cells sorted from PBMCs, sampled about 5 days after vaccination. The V call is TRBV10-1, the J call TRBJ2-5, with D possibly being TRBD2 (6 bases). The sequence was obtained from a man aged 45-65 years who received an inactivated influenza vaccine. The CDR3 sequence is CASSVTRGETQYF. The CDR3 nucleotides are TGCGCCAGCAGTGTGACTAGGGGAGAGACCCAGTACTTC.